The 32 T cell receptor beta chains in this list originate from one sample, sequenced in a study of blood T cells in healthy people across ages (dated by TCRdb to the mid-2010s). The method was 5' RACE. TCRdb shows the sequencer as Illumina HiSeq 2500. A second about 7 to 11 cycle PCR used a sample-barcoded 5' primer and a J-beta primer mix. TCRdb itself trimmed the public reads at Q25 with fastp, ran MiXCR and retained productive beta chains. Rows are combined by CDR3 protein, so each entry shows the most common genes and DNA. The sample table records 1.5 million to 2 million distinct CDR3 sequences; about 49% of these occur just once. 2.1% of the sample goes to the ten largest clones. Sequenced input: blood. These receptors originate from a woman aged 40 to 50 in good health.

This chain joins TRBV28 and TRBJ2-5, with D possibly called TRBD1 or TRBD2 (5 bases each). The germline CDR1 and CDR2 sequences are MDHEN and SYDVKM. The CDR3 contains 15 residues. Trimming pared 2 bases from V and 5 bases from J, leaving 15 bases between. CDR3 nucleotides: TGTGCCAGCAGTTTACCGGGACCCAGAGAGGAGACCCAGTACTTC. Translated: CASSLPGPREETQYF.

The rearrangement uses TRBV12-5 and TRBJ2-5; 11 nucleotides align to TRBD2. V was pared by 1 base and J by 5 bases, with 3 bases of the junction left unmatched. This CDR3 has 15 residues. CDR1 and CDR2 from the germline V gene are LGHNT and FRNRAP. The CDR3 reads CASGLGGLAGETQYF. The CDR3 DNA follows: TGTGCTAGTGGTTTGGGTGGACTAGCGGGCGAGACCCAGTACTTC.

This clonotype was counted a few times. The chain links TRBV10-3 to TRBJ1-6; D remains ambiguous. Germline V gene data show CDR1 as ENHRY and CDR2 as SYGVKD. This CDR3 spans 15 amino acids. The germline V and J ends were trimmed by 4 bases and 11 bases, with 18 bases remaining between them. In DNA, the CDR3 is TGTGCCATCAGTGTGGAGGGCAGGACCGGGGCACCCCTCCACTTT. This encodes CAISVEGRTGAPLHF.

This chain links TRBV5-1 with TRBJ1-1; TRBD1 matches at 9 bases. Germline values: CDR1 SGHRS, CDR2 YFSETQ. J lost 4 bases, V lost 3 bases, and 13 bases had no gene match. The CDR3 consists of 17 residues. CDR3 amino acids: CASSSITGGKESTEAFF. CDR3 DNA: TGCGCCAGCAGCTCGATTACAGGGGGCAAGGAGAGCACTGAAGCTTTCTTT.

This chain joins TRBV12-3 or TRBV12-4 and TRBJ2-3, with 8 positions matching TRBD1. CDR3 length equals 15 residues. V shed 3 bases and J 4 bases; nucleotides not matched to a gene: 6. The CDR3 nucleotides read TGTGCCAGCAGTTTGGGTCGACAGGGGTCAGATACGCAGTATTTT. Its protein product is CASSLGRQGSDTQYF.

This clonotype came up a few times. This rearrangement joins TRBV27 to TRBJ2-2; TRBD1 might be the D (5 bases). Trimming shortened V by 5 bases and J by 3 bases, and 19 bases separated the two germline ends. Germline V CDR1 and CDR2: MNHEY, SMNVEV (reference sequence). This CDR3 spans 17 amino acids. The CDR3 is CASSPRQRQDYTGELFF. CDR3 in DNA: TGTGCCAGCAGTCCCCGACAGAGACAAGACTACACCGGGGAGCTGTTTTTT.

The chain links TRBV29-1 to TRBJ2-7; possible D gene TRBD1, 6 bases. The V gene's germline CDR1 is SQVTM and CDR2 ANQGSEA. The CDR3 covers 13 residues. Trimming removed 2 bases from V and 3 bases from J, with 11 bases in between. The CDR3 sequence: CSVESGRGYEQYF. CDR3 sequence (DNA): TGCAGCGTTGAAAGCGGCAGGGGCTACGAGCAGTACTTC.

This chain connects TRBV28 to TRBJ1-6; D gene ambiguous. Deletions cut 5 bases from V and 18 bases from J, with 23 bases between. Germline CDR1 MDHEN, CDR2 SYDVKM. This CDR3 region has 14 residues. CDR3 nucleotides: TGTGCCAGCAGTCCGACCCACGAAACCCCAGCACGCCACTTT. It specifies CASSPTHETPARHF. The full variable domain, rest sourced from reference TRBV28 and TRBJ1-6, is DVKVTQSSRYLVKRTGEKVFLECVQDMDHENMFWYRQDPGLGLRLIYFSYDVKMKEKGDIPEGYSVSREKKERFSLILESASTNQTSMYLCASSPTHETPARHFGNGTRLTVT.

The V and J genes are TRBV28 and TRBJ2-7, with D perhaps TRBD1 (7 bases). Looked up from germline, CDR1 is MDHEN and CDR2 is SYDVKM. The V and J ends lost 2 bases and 0 bases respectively, with 20 bases between them. CDR3 length: 18 residues. DNA of the CDR3: TGTGCCAGCAGTTTAGGATATTCAGCAGGGGGGAGCTCCTACGAGCAGTACTTC. This sequence encodes CASSLGYSAGGSSYEQYF.

The rearrangement joins TRBV6-2 or TRBV6-3 to TRBJ2-1; the match to TRBD2 covers 7 bases. Germline-derived CDR1 and CDR2 are MNHEY and SVGEGT. J lost 6 bases, V lost 10 bases, and 9 bases had no gene match. The CDR3 sequence is 13 residues long. The CDR3, as DNA: TGTGCCACCCGGGAGGTTCGGCTCAATGAGCAGTTCTTC. It is translated as CATREVRLNEQFF.

The V and J genes are TRBV7-2 and TRBJ1-2; TRBD1 matches 10 bases. Losses at the gene ends were 1 base for V and 0 bases for J; bases not matched to a gene: 8. The CDR3 spans 18 residues. Germline assignment: CDR1 SGHTA and CDR2 FQGNSA. The CDR3 sequence is CASSLGGTGAVANYGYTF. The CDR3 nucleotides read TGTGCCAGCAGCTTAGGGGGGACAGGGGCCGTAGCTAACTATGGCTACACCTTC.

The V gene is TRBV14, the J gene TRBJ1-2; D remains unclear. The germline CDR1 and CDR2 sequences are SGHDN and FVKESK. The V gene lost 0 bases and the J gene lost 8 bases, with 10 bases spanning the gap. CDR3 size: 13 residues. This CDR3 reads CASSQDRFGGYTF. DNA for the CDR3: TGTGCCAGCAGCCAAGATAGATTCGGCGGCTACACCTTC.

The chain links TRBV6-2 or TRBV6-3 to TRBJ2-1; D is uncertain. The germline V gene encodes CDR1 MNHEY and CDR2 SVGEGT. The CDR3 totals 12 residues. The V end lost 4 bases, the J end lost 9 bases, and 10 bases lay between the germline ends. The DNA for the CDR3 is TGTGCCAGCAGTTCCGGATCTTCTGAGCAGTTCTTC. Its protein product is CASSSGSSEQFF.

V is TRBV20-1 and J is TRBJ1-1, with 9 bases identical to TRBD1. The length of the CDR3 is 14 residues. Unmatched junction bases numbered 6, after V lost 6 bases and J lost 1 base. Germline values: CDR1 DFQATT, CDR2 SNEGSKA (reference sequence). The CDR3 sequence is CSALPGQGNTEAFF. The CDR3 region has the DNA TGCAGTGCGCTGCCGGGACAGGGGAACACTGAAGCTTTCTTT.

Only one count was recorded for this clonotype. The gene calls are TRBV7-9 and TRBJ2-3, with D maybe TRBD2 (6 bases). CDR1 is SEHNR, CDR2 FQNEAQ, per germline (reference sequence). Trimming cost V 2 bases and J 2 bases, with 17 bases left between them. The CDR3 is 17 residues long. The CDR3 region is CASSLMASEGYTDTQYF. The CDR3 nucleotides read TGTGCCAGCAGCTTAATGGCTAGCGAAGGGTACACAGATACGCAGTATTTT.

This clonotype has a handful of counts. V gene TRBV6-6 combines with J gene TRBJ2-7; the D gene is possibly TRBD1 (6 bases). Trimming removed 5 bases from V and 2 bases from J, with 16 bases in between. The CDR3 runs to 15 residues. Per the germline V gene, CDR1 is MNHNY and CDR2 is SVGAGI (reference sequence). The CDR3 reads CASSPEATGTYEQYF. The CDR3 DNA is TGTGCCAGCAGTCCTGAGGCTACAGGGACCTACGAGCAGTACTTC.

The chain has TRBV20-1 and TRBJ1-5, with 8 positions matching TRBD1. This CDR3 contains 13 residues. With 3 bases clipped from V and 6 bases from J, the junction kept 4 bases outside the gene matches. Germline assignment: CDR1 DFQATT and CDR2 SNEGSKA (reference sequence). The CDR3 region has the DNA TGCAGTGCTAGGAACAGGGGGACTCAGCCCCAGCATTTT. Translated: CSARNRGTQPQHF.

This clonotype has a handful of counts. The CDR3 loop reads CASSQGDTETQYF. Here the CDR3 DNA reads TGCGCCAGCAGCCAGGGGGATACTGAGACCCAGTACTTC. The chain recombines TRBV5-1 with TRBJ2-5; 7 bases align to TRBD1. Germline values: CDR1 SGHRS, CDR2 YFSETQ. V lost 4 bases, J lost 5 bases, and 5 bases stayed unmatched. The CDR3 extends over 13 amino acids.

The V gene is TRBV12-3 or TRBV12-4, the J gene TRBJ2-5; TRBD1 agrees at 11 bases. J was trimmed by 4 bases and V by 11 bases; bases with no gene match: 9. The CDR3 covers 14 residues. In DNA form, the CDR3 reads TGTGCCGTAGCAATTGGACAGGGGGCAGAGACCCAGTACTTC. Translating it yields CAVAIGQGAETQYF.

The J gene is TRBJ1-1, the V gene TRBV20-1; D is undetermined. This CDR3 is built from 14 residues. Germline V gene sequence: CDR1 DFQATT, CDR2 SNEGSKA (reference sequence). V lost 0 bases and J lost 1, with 9 bases in between. CDR3 protein: CSARDLFKNTEAFF. CDR3 DNA: TGCAGTGCTAGAGATCTGTTCAAGAACACTGAAGCTTTCTTT.

The chain recombines TRBV20-1 with TRBJ2-5; the match to TRBD2 covers 10 bases. This CDR3 is 13 amino acids long. In germline, CDR1 is DFQATT, CDR2 SNEGSKA (reference sequence). V lost 6 bases and J lost 2; bases outside the gene matches: 3. The CDR3 spells CSAKAGGQETQYF. CDR3 coding DNA: TGCAGTGCAAAAGCGGGGGGGCAAGAGACCCAGTACTTC.

This clonotype was seen a few times. The genes are TRBV2 and TRBJ1-6; no clear D. The germline gives CDR1 SNHLY, CDR2 FYNNEI. V was shortened by 3 bases and J by 7 bases, with 7 bases between the two germline ends. CDR3 length: 13 residues. CDR3 sequence: CASSEIANSPLHF. The CDR3 DNA sequence: TGTGCCAGCAGTGAGATAGCCAATTCACCCCTCCACTTT.

A few counts support this clonotype. V and J are TRBV6-1 and TRBJ2-7; 7 nucleotides align to TRBD1. The J segment lost 3 bases and the V segment lost 0 bases, leaving 2 bases of the junction unmatched. The CDR3 is 14 amino acids. Germline V gene sequence: CDR1 MNHNS, CDR2 SASEGT. The CDR3, as DNA: TGTGCCAGCAGTGAAGCCCGGGACAGCTACGAGCAGTACTTC. Encoded protein: CASSEARDSYEQYF.

This rearrangement joins TRBV20-1 to TRBJ2-1; D is perhaps TRBD1 or TRBD2 (6 bases each). The germline V and J ends were trimmed by 8 bases and 4 bases, with 12 bases remaining between them. Looked up from germline, CDR1 is DFQATT and CDR2 is SNEGSKA (reference sequence). The CDR3 extends over 12 amino acids. This CDR3 is CSSAGHYNEQFF. The DNA of the CDR3 is TGCAGTTCGGCGGGACATTACAATGAGCAGTTCTTC.

The rearrangement links TRBV7-3 to TRBJ2-1; D gene unclear. Trimming took 4 bases from V and 5 from J, leaving 12 bases between them. The germline V gene has CDR1 SGHTA and CDR2 FQGTGA. The CDR3 is 14 amino acids. CDR3 DNA: TGTGCCAGCAGCTCCTCCTCATTGAACAATGAGCAGTTCTTC. Translated, it gives CASSSSSLNNEQFF.

The chain uses TRBV6-2 or TRBV6-3 and TRBJ1-1; D might be TRBD1 (5 bases). Trimming left V 5 bases short and J 0 bases short, with 19 bases between. The CDR3 consists of 17 residues. The V gene's germline CDR1 is MNHEY and CDR2 SVGEGT. CDR3 loop: CASSPQRFKGLNTEAFF. The CDR3 DNA reads as TGTGCCAGCAGTCCCCAACGATTCAAGGGACTGAACACTGAAGCTTTCTTT.

This chain joins TRBV6-1 and TRBJ2-4; D gene uncertain. The DNA end lines up better with TRBJ2-7; the J call may be wrong. In germline, CDR1 is MNHNS, CDR2 SASEGT. The CDR3 is made up of 13 amino acids. The CDR3 spells CASSELTAYEQYF. Here the CDR3 DNA reads TGTGCCAGCAGTGAATTAACAGCCTACGAGCAGTACTTC.

The chain recombines TRBV20-1 with TRBJ2-1; D perhaps matches TRBD2 (5 bases). In germline, CDR1 is DFQATT, CDR2 SNEGSKA (reference sequence). The ends were cut back, 6 bases at V and 7 bases at J, with 13 bases in the middle. This CDR3 comprises 12 residues. This CDR3 reads CSAGLGLNEQFF. Written as DNA, the CDR3 is TGCAGTGCCGGACTTGGTCTAAATGAGCAGTTCTTC.

For this clonotype: A junction boundary mismatches the germline segment, possibly from a read error. This sequence joins TRBV6-2 or TRBV6-3 and TRBJ2-4; no clear D gene. The J call is doubtful: the DNA matches TRBJ2-7 better. The CDR3 sequence is 12 residues long. Germline-derived CDR1 and CDR2 are MNHEY and SVGEGT. CDR3 in amino acids: CAGSYEDYEQYF. CDR3 nucleotide sequence: TGTGCCGGCAGTTATGAGGACTACGAGCAGTACTTC.

This clonotype occurred a few times. The chain is built from TRBV6-6 and TRBJ2-7; D may match TRBD1 or TRBD2 (5 bases each). Germline V gene data show CDR1 as MNHNY and CDR2 as SVGAGI (reference sequence). This CDR3 is built from 13 residues. V gave up 4 bases and J gave up 5 bases, with 12 bases separating them. CDR3 nucleotide sequence: TGTGCCAGCAGTTTATCAGGGAGCCACGAGCAGTACTTC. Translated: CASSLSGSHEQYF.

There are a few counts of this clonotype. The V and J genes are TRBV5-1 and TRBJ2-3; 7 bases fit TRBD2. The CDR3 contains 15 residues. Germline V CDR1 and CDR2: SGHRS, YFSETQ. V gave up 4 bases and J gave up 4 bases; unmatched junction bases: 9. DNA for the CDR3: TGCGCCAGCAGCCCCTTCGGGGGGTGGGCAGATACGCAGTATTTT. It translates to CASSPFGGWADTQYF.

The chain uses TRBV28 and TRBJ2-7; D is unresolved. Germline CDR1 reads MDHEN; CDR2 reads SYDVKM. Trimming cost V 5 bases and J 2 bases, with 16 bases left between them. This CDR3 contains 15 residues. The CDR3 DNA is TGTGCCAGCAGTCCCGCAACCAAAACCACCTACGAGCAGTACTTC. This encodes CASSPATKTTYEQYF.